These T cell receptor beta chains were read from a single sample in a study of Ad26.COV2.S vaccination and SARS-CoV-2 variants. TCRdb's table, derived via immunoSEQ multiplex PCR, lists solely in-frame clones and lacks some. The sample yields over 400,000 clones, roughly 88% seen once. The input for sequencing was peripheral blood, taken in a trial of Ad26.COV2.S vaccine versus placebo. The receptors come from a person aged 18-65 years who received the Ad26.COV2.S COVID-19 vaccine or a placebo. The CDR3 runs from the conserved cysteine through the conserved F or W. The D gene is left open where the match is weak.

cdr3_aa v_call d_call j_call
CASSIRRQSLFTEAFF TRBV19 NA TRBJ1-1
CASRRDRNTGELFF TRBV19 NA TRBJ2-2
CASSLERQGPSYEQYF TRBV5-5 TRBD1 TRBJ2-7
CAWSEGIGNEKLFF TRBV30 NA TRBJ1-4
CASSSDGYNEQFF TRBV7-3 NA TRBJ2-1
CASSFGTSGQETQYF TRBV11-3 TRBD2 TRBJ2-5
CASSQVGTGSRTDTQYF TRBV4-2 TRBD1 TRBJ2-3
CASSPMAGFDTQYF TRBV11-3 NA TRBJ2-3
CASSILLIGRGYEQYF TRBV2 TRBD2 TRBJ2-7
CAISEVGVNTEAFF TRBV10-3 NA TRBJ1-1
CASSQPRCSGTYEQYF TRBV3-1/TRBV3-2 TRBD2 TRBJ2-7